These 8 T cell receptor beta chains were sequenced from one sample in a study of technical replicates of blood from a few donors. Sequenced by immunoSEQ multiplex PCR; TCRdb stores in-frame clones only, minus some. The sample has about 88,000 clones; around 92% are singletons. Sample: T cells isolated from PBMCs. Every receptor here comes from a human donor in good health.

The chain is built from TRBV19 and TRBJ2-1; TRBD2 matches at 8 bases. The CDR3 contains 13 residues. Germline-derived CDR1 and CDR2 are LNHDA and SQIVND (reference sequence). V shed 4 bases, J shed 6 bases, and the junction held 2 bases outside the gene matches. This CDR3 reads CASSTLAGNEQFF. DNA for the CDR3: TGTGCCAGTAGTACCCTAGCGGGCAATGAGCAGTTCTTC.

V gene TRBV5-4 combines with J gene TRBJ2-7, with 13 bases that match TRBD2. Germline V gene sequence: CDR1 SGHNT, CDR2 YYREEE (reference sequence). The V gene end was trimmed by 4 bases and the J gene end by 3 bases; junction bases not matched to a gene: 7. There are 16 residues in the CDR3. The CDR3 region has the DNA TGTGCCAGCAGCCCCGGGACTAGCGGGGTGATCTACGAGCAGTACTTC. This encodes CASSPGTSGVIYEQYF.

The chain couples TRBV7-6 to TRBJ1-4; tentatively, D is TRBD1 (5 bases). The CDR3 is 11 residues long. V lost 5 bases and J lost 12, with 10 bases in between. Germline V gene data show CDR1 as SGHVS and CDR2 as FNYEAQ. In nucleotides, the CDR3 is TGTGCCAGCAGCCCCGGGGGGGAACTGTTTTTT. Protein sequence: CASSPGGELFF. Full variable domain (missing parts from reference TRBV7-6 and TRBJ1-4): GAGVSQSPRYKVTKRGQDVALRCDPISGHVSLYWYRQALGQGPEFLTYFNYEAQQDKSGLPNDRFSAERPEGSISTLTIQRTEQRDSAMYRCASSPGGELFFGSGTQLSVL.

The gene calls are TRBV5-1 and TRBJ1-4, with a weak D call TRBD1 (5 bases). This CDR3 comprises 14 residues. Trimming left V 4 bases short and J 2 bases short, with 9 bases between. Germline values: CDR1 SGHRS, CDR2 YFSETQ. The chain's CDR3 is CASSEGLTNEKLFF. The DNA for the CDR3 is TGCGCCAGCAGCGAGGGACTTACTAATGAAAAACTGTTTTTT.

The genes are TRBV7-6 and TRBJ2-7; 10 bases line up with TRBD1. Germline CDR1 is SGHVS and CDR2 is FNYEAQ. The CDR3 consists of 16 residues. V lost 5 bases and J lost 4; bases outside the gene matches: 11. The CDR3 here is CASSPTFSGQGYEQYF. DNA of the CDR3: TGTGCCAGCAGCCCAACCTTTTCGGGACAGGGGTACGAGCAGTACTTC.

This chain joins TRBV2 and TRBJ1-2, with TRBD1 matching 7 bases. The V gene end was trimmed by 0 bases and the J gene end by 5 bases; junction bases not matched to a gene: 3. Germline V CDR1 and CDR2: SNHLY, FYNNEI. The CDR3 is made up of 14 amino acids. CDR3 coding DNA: TGTGCCAGCAGTGAAGCCGGACAGGATTATGGCTACACCTTC. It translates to CASSEAGQDYGYTF.

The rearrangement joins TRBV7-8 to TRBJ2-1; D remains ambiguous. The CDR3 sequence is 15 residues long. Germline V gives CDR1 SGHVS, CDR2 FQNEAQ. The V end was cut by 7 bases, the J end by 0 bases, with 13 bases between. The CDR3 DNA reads TGTGCCAGCAAGTTACCGAGAAGCTCCTACAATGAGCAGTTCTTC. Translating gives CASKLPRSSYNEQFF.

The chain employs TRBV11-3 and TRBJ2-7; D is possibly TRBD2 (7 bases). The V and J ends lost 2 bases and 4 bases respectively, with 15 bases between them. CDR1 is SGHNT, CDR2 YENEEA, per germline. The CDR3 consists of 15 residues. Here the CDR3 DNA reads TGTGCCAGCAGCTTATATCCAGGGGAGGGGTACGAGCAGTACTTC. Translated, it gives CASSLYPGEGYEQYF.